The T cell receptor (beta chain) under discussion was sequenced for a study of shared clonotypes between healthy human individuals. General study results and limits: Non-shared clonotypes were found to have lower generation probabilities than the clonotypes that were shared by all four of the sorted-subset donors. Depth of sequencing was expected to influence donor clonotype sharing.

To note about this clone: Antigen specificity is unknown.

CD45RO-negative, CCR7-selected cells formed the naive CD8 fraction, which excluded terminally differentiated effector memory CD45RA+ cells. The CDR3 contains 14 residues. CDR1 and CDR2 from the germline V gene are WSHSY and SAAADI. Generated by immunoSEQ multiplex PCR, the TCRdb table keeps only in-frame clones and is missing some. The sample includes around 1.9 million clones, 85% to 95% of them seen just once. Sample: naive CD8+ T cells from PBMCs. This chain connects TRBV10-2 to TRBJ2-1; D is uncertain. This clonotype was sampled from a man between 18 and 35 years old in good health. Some clones in this sample may be carry-over from other donors' samples. This chain's CDR3 is CATRSVSSYNEQFF. The CDR3 bases are TGCGCGACAAGGAGCGTGAGCTCCTACAATGAGCAGTTCTTC.